These 5 T cell receptor beta chains came from one sample sequenced in a study of cytomegalovirus exposure and HLA in healthy donors. The study ran its PCR with 60 Vbeta and 13 Jbeta primers. The repertoire was sequenced with immunoSEQ multiplex PCR; TCRdb's copy has only in-frame clones and lacks some. This sample has 100,000 or so clones; about 75% occur once, and the top ten carry approximately 4.3%. The sequencing sample was made of PBMCs. Source of these receptors: a young woman in good health and CMV-seropositive.

The chain couples TRBV6-1 to TRBJ1-1; a possible D gene is TRBD1 (5 bases). V dropped 8 bases and J dropped 7 bases, with 20 bases sitting between them. CDR3 length: 14 amino acids. Germline V gene lookup returns CDR1 MNHNS and CDR2 SASEGT. CDR3 coding DNA: TGTGCCAGCTGTAGAGGCGCAGACAGAGGTGAAGCTTTCTTT. Its protein is CASCRGADRGEAFF.

The rearrangement links TRBV10-3 to TRBJ2-5, with 8 bases aligning to TRBD1. Matching the DNA end better, TRBJ2-7 makes the J call doubtful. The CDR3 consists of 15 residues. Germline lookup yields CDR1 ENHRY and CDR2 SYGVKD. In DNA, the CDR3 is TGTGCCATCAGCGCGGGACAGGTGGTTTCCTACGAGCAGTACTTC. Amino acids: CAISAGQVVSYEQYF.

This clone was picked up a small number of times. CDR3 in amino acids: CASSQDLGAADTQYF. The DNA for the CDR3 is TGCGCCAGCAGCCAAGATCTAGGAGCGGCAGATACGCAGTATTTT. The V and J genes are TRBV4-3 and TRBJ2-3; D perhaps matches TRBD2 (5 bases). Germline loops: CDR1 LGHNA, CDR2 YSLEER. V shed 0 bases and J shed 4 bases, with 11 bases lying between them. CDR3 size: 15 residues.

The rearrangement uses TRBV6-5 and TRBJ1-1; D not certain. The CDR3 has 14 amino acids. Germline V lookup: CDR1 MNHEY, CDR2 SVGAGI. Trimming removed 8 bases at V and 5 bases at J, with 18 bases between. CDR3 nucleotide sequence: TGTGCCAGCGCGCCACAGATCGATTTTACTGAAGCTTTCTTT. This gives the protein CASAPQIDFTEAFF.

This chain uses TRBV4-2 with TRBJ2-3; the match to TRBD2 covers 7 bases. Germline loops: CDR1 LGHNA, CDR2 YNFKEQ. The CDR3 is 15 amino acids. V gave up 6 bases and J gave up 6 bases; unmatched junction bases: 12. CDR3 in DNA: TGTGCCAGCAGTCAAAGCGCGGGAGAGGTCGATACGCAGTATTTT. The encoded protein is CASSQSAGEVDTQYF.